The rows below give T cell receptor beta chains drawn from one sample of a study of T cell therapy after organ transplantation. These TCRs are of unknown antigen specificity. Some clones are missing from TCRdb's copy, which holds only in-frame ones; the method was immunoSEQ multiplex PCR. The sample has about 18,000 clones, over 75% seen once. This sample comprised CD8+ T cells from blood, obtained after autologous CMV-specific T cell therapy. These receptors were taken from a human patient who had received a solid organ transplant and had CMV disease. Some T cells may be transferred from the graft donor. Each CDR3 is given with its conserved first and last residue. Not every row has a clone size; where given, it reads once, few, many or a size class.

>NA|TRBV6-5
CASSYSVVATNEKLFF
>NA|TRBV19
CASSRGQYTEAFF
>NA|TRBV5-1
CASTEGKNTEAFF
>NA|TRBV15
CATSSPRDTSYEQYF
>NA|TRBV6-4
CANPDNRGIGELFF
>NA|TRBV29-1
CSVVTENTEAFF
>once|TRBV6-6
CASGAAGSNQPQHF
>NA|TRBV19
CASSIAGVSYNEQFF
>NA|TRBV6-5
CASSTGGPYNEQFF
>NA|TRBV11-2
CASSSPTRSLNEQFF
>NA|TRBV19
CASSIVAGIYEQYF
>NA|TRBV30
CAWSDKRQDYEQYF
>NA|TRBV30
CARPLQGSNQPQHF
>NA|TRBV6-5
CASSPLAGASYEQYF
>NA|TRBV2
CASRGTGYNSPLHF
>NA|TRBV5-8
CASSSHREESTEAFF
>NA|TRBV5-1
CASSLGQGVQETQYF
>NA|TRBV30
CAWSPGQGDQPQHF
>NA|TRBV2
CASSVHFSGAARSYNEQFF
>NA|TRBV7-3
CASSKRGGQETQYF
>NA|TRBV13
CASSPSYVNEQYF
>NA|TRBV4-3
CASSQGVAGVSADTQYF
>NA|TRBV13
CASSPLGSYNEQFF
>NA|TRBV2
CASSEALGAFF
>NA|TRBV7-9
CASSSGTSGINIQYF
>NA|TRBV4-2
CASSQVKAGVVDTQYF
>NA|TRBV5-1
CASSLVDLNTEAFF
>NA|TRBV6-1
CASSEREGSYNEQFF
>NA|TRBV19
CASSEGITNEKLFF
>NA|TRBV6-5
CASSQPRQSGTEAFF
>once|TRBV4-2
CASSQSGDEKLFF
>NA|TRBV4-2
CASSQESRTSNYGYTF
>few|TRBV2
CASTDRGRVRGYTF
>once|TRBV13
CASSFGRGRVEQYF
>NA|TRBV7-9
CASSYINRDGGYTF
>NA|TRBV10-1
CASTPDGMNTEAFF
>NA|TRBV10-3
CAISVDWEHTEAFF
>NA|TRBV19
CASSTGRDYGEQFF
>NA|TRBV6-5
CASSYSRDRSYEQYF
>NA|TRBV7-2
CASSFRAQGDEQFF
>NA|TRBV4-1
CASSQEGQSGYEQYF
>NA|TRBV6-4
CASSDGENNEQFF
>NA|TRBV12-5
CASGLVRSRGPLNTEAFF
>NA|TRBV5-3
CASSLTGLVQPQHF
>NA|TRBV6-1
CASPSENRGEQYF
>hyperexpanded|TRBV5-6
CASSLIGSSDEQYF
>NA|TRBV29-1
CSAPAGSGYTF
>NA|TRBV30
CAWSVGMVHEQFF
>NA|TRBV27
CASSLEFSNEQFF
>NA|TRBV7-7
CASSWGANTEAFF